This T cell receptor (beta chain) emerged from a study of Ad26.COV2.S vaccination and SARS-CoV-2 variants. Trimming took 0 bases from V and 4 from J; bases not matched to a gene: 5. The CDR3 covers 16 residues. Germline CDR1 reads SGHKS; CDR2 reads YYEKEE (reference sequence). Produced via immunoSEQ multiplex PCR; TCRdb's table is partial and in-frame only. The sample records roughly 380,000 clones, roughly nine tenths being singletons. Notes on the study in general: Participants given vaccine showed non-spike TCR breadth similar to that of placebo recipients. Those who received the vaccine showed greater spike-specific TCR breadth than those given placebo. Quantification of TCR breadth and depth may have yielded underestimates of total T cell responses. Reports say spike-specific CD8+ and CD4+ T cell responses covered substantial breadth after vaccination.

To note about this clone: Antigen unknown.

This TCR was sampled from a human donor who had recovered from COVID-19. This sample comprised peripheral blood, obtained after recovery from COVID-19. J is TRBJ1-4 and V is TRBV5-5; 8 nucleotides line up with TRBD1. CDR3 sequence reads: CASSLGGQGGNEKLFF. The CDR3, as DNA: TGTGCCAGCAGCTTGGGAGGACAGGGAGGTAATGAAAAACTGTTTTTT.